These T cell receptor beta chains were read from a single sample in a study of identical twins. One entry per CDR3 protein results from TCRdb running MiXCR on the 5' RACE reads. The table shows approximately 600,000 distinct CDR3 sequences, with roughly 7.1% occurring only once. These sequences were also reported in another study, on yellow fever vaccine responses in identical twins.

The sample taken for sequencing was PBMCs. The receptors come from a woman aged 18-29 years in good health. Each CDR3 is given with its conserved first and last residue. Fields, in order: V gene, clone size, J gene, D gene, CDR3 DNA, CDR3 protein. D genes are given only for firm matches. A row's size may be missing; if present it is once, few, many or a size class.

V: TRBV4-1
size: .
J: TRBJ1-2
D: TRBD1
DNA: TGCGCCAGCAGGGAGACAGGGTCCTATGGCTACACCTTC
CDR3: CASRETGSYGYTF

V: TRBV27
size: .
J: TRBJ2-6
D: .
DNA: TGTGCCAGCAGCCCTACGACCTCTCCTGGGGCCAACGTCCTGACTTTC
CDR3: CASSPTTSPGANVLTF

V: TRBV5-6
size: .
J: TRBJ1-5
D: .
DNA: TGTGCCAGCAGCCCCCGATGGGGGGACCAGCCCCAGCATTTT
CDR3: CASSPRWGDQPQHF

V: TRBV12-3/TRBV12-4
size: many
J: TRBJ2-3
D: .
DNA: TGTGCCAGCAGAATGGACCGCCTCACAGATACGCAGTATTTT
CDR3: CASRMDRLTDTQYF

V: TRBV14
size: .
J: TRBJ2-6
D: .
DNA: TGTGCCAGCAGCCGGGTTTCTGCGCCCGACTCTGGGGCCAACGTCCTGACTTTC
CDR3: CASSRVSAPDSGANVLTF

V: TRBV20-1
size: few
J: TRBJ1-2
D: .
DNA: TGCAGTGCTATAGACAGGCGAAATAACTATGGCTACACCTTC
CDR3: CSAIDRRNNYGYTF

V: TRBV20-1
size: few
J: TRBJ1-1
D: .
DNA: TGCAGTGCTAGAGAGTTCATGAACACTGAAGCTTTCTTT
CDR3: CSAREFMNTEAFF

V: TRBV12-3/TRBV12-4
size: few
J: TRBJ2-2
D: .
DNA: TGTGCCAGCAGTAAGGACGGGGAGCTGTTTTTT
CDR3: CASSKDGELFF

V: TRBV4-2
size: .
J: TRBJ1-1
D: .
DNA: TGTGCCAGCAGCCAAGGAGGCGTACTGAACACTGAAGCTTTCTTT
CDR3: CASSQGGVLNTEAFF

V: TRBV15
size: .
J: TRBJ1-1
D: .
DNA: TGTGCCACCAGCAGAGAGGGCAGGGCCCTCATGAACACTGAAGCTTTCTTT
CDR3: CATSREGRALMNTEAFF

V: TRBV20-1
size: few
J: TRBJ1-4
D: TRBD1
DNA: TGCAGTGCTTCGCGGACAGGGCGGGAAAAACTGTTTTTT
CDR3: CSASRTGREKLFF

V: TRBV4-2
size: many
J: TRBJ2-3
D: TRBD2
DNA: TGTGCCAGCAGCCAAGATTGGACTAGCGGGGGGACAGATACGCAGTATTTT
CDR3: CASSQDWTSGGTDTQYF

V: TRBV6-2/TRBV6-3
size: .
J: TRBJ2-6
D: TRBD1
DNA: TGTGCCAGCAGTAGATGGGACAGTCCCGGGGCCAACGTCCTGACTTTC
CDR3: CASSRWDSPGANVLTF

V: TRBV9
size: many
J: TRBJ2-3
D: .
DNA: TGTGCCAGCAGCGCGCCGGGAAGCACAGATACGCAGTATTTT
CDR3: CASSAPGSTDTQYF

V: TRBV2
size: many
J: TRBJ2-1
D: .
DNA: TGTGCCAGCAGTGAAAGGGGACCCGGTCCTCGCAATGAGCAGTTCTTC
CDR3: CASSERGPGPRNEQFF

V: TRBV15
size: many
J: TRBJ2-1
D: .
DNA: TGTGCCACCAGCAGAGATCCCCCCGGCCCGAGGAACAATGAGCAGTTCTTC
CDR3: CATSRDPPGPRNNEQFF

V: TRBV28
size: many
J: TRBJ2-3
D: .
DNA: TGTGCCAGCAGTCCCGGACGGTACACAGATACGCAGTATTTT
CDR3: CASSPGRYTDTQYF

V: TRBV3-1
size: .
J: TRBJ2-1
D: TRBD2
DNA: TGTGCCAGCAGCCAGCCGGGACTAGCGGGGGACGTTGAGCAGTTCTTC
CDR3: CASSQPGLAGDVEQFF

V: TRBV20-1
size: few
J: TRBJ1-4
D: .
DNA: TGCAGTGCTAGCTCAGGGGCAGGAAAAAAACTGTTTTTT
CDR3: CSASSGAGKKLFF

V: TRBV6-1
size: few
J: TRBJ2-7
D: TRBD2
DNA: TGTGCCAGCAGGGAAATTTCTAGCGGGAGTCTTCACGAGCAGTACTTC
CDR3: CASREISSGSLHEQYF

V: TRBV6-5
size: many
J: TRBJ2-7
D: .
DNA: TGTGCCAGCAGTTACTCGAGGGGTGTTATGGACGAGCAGTACTTC
CDR3: CASSYSRGVMDEQYF

V: TRBV11-1
size: .
J: TRBJ2-7
D: .
DNA: TGTGCCAGCAGCTTATCCGGCGGTCCTCGATACGAGCAGTACTTC
CDR3: CASSLSGGPRYEQYF

V: TRBV12-3/TRBV12-4
size: few
J: TRBJ2-1
D: .
DNA: TGTGCCAGCAGTTTTCTCGAGGATGAGCAGTTCTTC
CDR3: CASSFLEDEQFF

V: TRBV11-2
size: many
J: TRBJ2-3
D: .
DNA: TGTGCCAGCAGCCCCGGGCCCACAGATACGCAGTATTTT
CDR3: CASSPGPTDTQYF

V: TRBV7-9
size: many
J: TRBJ2-1
D: TRBD2
DNA: TGCGCCAGCAGCCTCGGACTAGCGGGTTATGAGCAGTTCTTC
CDR3: CASSLGLAGYEQFF

V: TRBV24-1
size: many
J: TRBJ1-2
D: .
DNA: TGTGCCACCAGTGATTCACCGGCCTCAAAGCGGGGCTACACCTTC
CDR3: CATSDSPASKRGYTF

V: TRBV20-1
size: few
J: TRBJ2-2
D: .
DNA: TGCAGTGCTAGAGATGGCGCCGGGGAGCTGTTTTTT
CDR3: CSARDGAGELFF

V: TRBV20-1
size: few
J: TRBJ2-3
D: TRBD2
DNA: TGCAGTGCTAGTACCCAGCGGGGGCCGGGGGATACGCAGTATTTT
CDR3: CSASTQRGPGDTQYF

V: TRBV7-3
size: many
J: TRBJ2-3
D: TRBD2
DNA: TGTGCCAGCAGCGGCCTTAGCGGGAGCACAGATACGCAGTATTTT
CDR3: CASSGLSGSTDTQYF

V: TRBV20-1
size: many
J: TRBJ2-7
D: TRBD1
DNA: TGCAGTGCTAGGCCCGGGACAGGGAACTACGAGCAGTACTTC
CDR3: CSARPGTGNYEQYF

V: TRBV20-1
size: .
J: TRBJ1-3
D: .
DNA: TGCAGTGTCTTAGGGGCTGGAAACACCATATATTTT
CDR3: CSVLGAGNTIYF

V: TRBV18
size: .
J: TRBJ2-1
D: TRBD2
DNA: TGTGCCAGCTCTCGCGGGACTAGCTCTGCAACCTACAATGAGCAGTTCTTC
CDR3: CASSRGTSSATYNEQFF

V: TRBV12-3/TRBV12-4
size: few
J: TRBJ1-2
D: .
DNA: TGTGCCAGCAGTTTAGAAGGGGCGCGAGGTGGCTACACCTTC
CDR3: CASSLEGARGGYTF

V: TRBV6-1
size: few
J: TRBJ1-5
D: TRBD1
DNA: TGTGCCAGCAAGACAGGGAACAATCAGCCCCAGCATTTT
CDR3: CASKTGNNQPQHF

V: TRBV14
size: .
J: TRBJ2-7
D: .
DNA: TGTGCCAGCAGCCAAGATTCCCGGTCCTGGGGAGACGAGCAGTACTTC
CDR3: CASSQDSRSWGDEQYF

V: TRBV4-1
size: .
J: TRBJ1-2
D: .
DNA: TGCGCCAGCAGCCAGGAAACCGGGATGTTGAACTATGGCTACACCTTC
CDR3: CASSQETGMLNYGYTF

V: TRBV6-2/TRBV6-3
size: many
J: TRBJ2-4
D: TRBD1
DNA: TGTGCCAGCAGTTACGGGACAGGGAATATGGCCAAAAACATTCAGTACTTC
CDR3: CASSYGTGNMAKNIQYF

V: TRBV3-1
size: many
J: TRBJ2-1
D: .
DNA: TGTGCCAGCAGCCCCACTAGGAGCTCCTACAATGAGCAGTTCTTC
CDR3: CASSPTRSSYNEQFF

V: TRBV7-6
size: .
J: TRBJ2-1
D: .
DNA: TGTGCCAGCGCCCGTACATCCTACAATGAGCAGTTCTTC
CDR3: CASARTSYNEQFF

V: TRBV12-3/TRBV12-4
size: many
J: TRBJ1-2
D: TRBD1
DNA: TGTGCCAGCAGTAGGGGGCTCTATGGCTACACCTTC
CDR3: CASSRGLYGYTF

V: TRBV11-3
size: many
J: TRBJ1-4
D: TRBD1
DNA: TGTGCCAGCAGCTTCGACAGGGCCGAAAAACTGTTTTTT
CDR3: CASSFDRAEKLFF

V: TRBV5-1
size: many
J: TRBJ1-2
D: TRBD1
DNA: TGCGCCAGCAGCTACGGGACAGATTTCTCTGGCTACACCTTC
CDR3: CASSYGTDFSGYTF

V: TRBV27
size: few
J: TRBJ2-3
D: TRBD2
DNA: TGTGCCAGCAGCGTGCAACGACTAGCGGGAGTTTCGGATACGCAGTATTTT
CDR3: CASSVQRLAGVSDTQYF

V: TRBV20-1
size: few
J: TRBJ1-2
D: .
DNA: TGCAGTGCGCCAACGGTTAACTATGGCTACACCTTC
CDR3: CSAPTVNYGYTF

V: TRBV27
size: .
J: TRBJ2-5
D: TRBD2
DNA: TGTGCCAGCAGTAGCGGGAGCACCCAAGAGACCCAGTACTTC
CDR3: CASSSGSTQETQYF

V: TRBV27
size: many
J: TRBJ1-5
D: .
DNA: TGTGCCAGCAGTAACCGGGTCGGGGGGCAGCCCCAGCATTTT
CDR3: CASSNRVGGQPQHF

V: TRBV25-1
size: .
J: TRBJ1-6
D: .
DNA: TGTGCCAGCAGGCGGGGCTCCCCTTCGCCCCTCCACTTT
CDR3: CASRRGSPSPLHF